Here is one TCR beta chain with its context. Its antigen remains unidentified. No clone much larger than this one lies a single base away; base qualities are absent. The sample has other DNA sequences that encode this CDR3 too. The label giving this sample's time point can be read as: about 28 days (+/-7) after the second vaccine dose. Interpreted using the paper, the treatment or condition label stands for: meningococcal conjugate vaccine given as trial control. Samples from vaccinated people were obtained from the UK trials COV001 and COV002, which included a single-blind randomized controlled phase 2/3 trial of AZD1222 (ChAdOx1 nCoV-19) in healthy adults. For TCRbeta chain sequencing, PBMC samples from trial participants were taken at day 0 and at day 28 after the second dose. The CDR3 regions of human TCRbeta chains were analyzed by immunosequencing. As for the authors' bioinformatics: Repertoire TCRs were checked for matches against a reference library of SARS-CoV-2-specific TCRs that had been generated using the MIRA antigen-specificity platform. Breadth was defined as the fraction of unique TCRs that were SARS-CoV-2-associated, and depth was defined as the fraction of total T cells that were SARS-CoV-2-associated. Using the MIRA data, each spike-specific TCR was mapped to the spike region that the TCR reacts to and placed in a CD4 or CD8 class. Log10-transformed breadth and depth values were compared by one-way ANOVA with Sidak's multiple comparisons tests. TCRdb took over this immuneACCESS table, retaining in-frame rearrangements with V and J assigned. Such tables are incomplete; in checked studies, under half of the missing clones stem from an unresolved V gene, and the remainder is unexplained. That table furnishes V, J and clone size, whereas the DNA furnished D and trimming. The sample data list 150,000 to 200,000 clones, and approximately 92% of these were observed just once. The top ten constitute 3.6% of the sample.

This entry belongs to a study of T cell responses to AZD1222 COVID-19 vaccine (dated by TCRdb to the early 2020s). For context, the study as a whole: TCR sequencing covered roughly 230 trial participants: 200 to 210 given two doses of AZD1222 and 26 given two doses of MenACWY control vaccine. Enrollment into the trials was organized by age into subgroups of 18-55, 56-69 and 70-plus years, and those subgroups contained roughly 140, 27 and 60 TCR-sequenced participants, respectively. Findings and caveats that apply to the study as a whole: Epitopes outside the regions mutated in the B.1.351 and B.1.1.7 variants were reportedly recognized by nearly half of the unique spike-specific TCRs. In the small 56-69-year group, the increase in depth fell short of significance, most likely because of low power. Most participants were white British and females outnumbered males, and the authors suggested that clonal diversity may have been underestimated. Only five to seven AZD1222 recipients were SARS-CoV-2 seropositive at baseline, limiting conclusions about previously exposed vaccinees. No day 14 peak-response samples were available, so repertoires were characterized only after the peak T cell response. A significant rise in spike-specific TCR breadth and depth was observed after two AZD1222 doses relative to day 0 and relative to MenACWY recipients. CD4 TCRs associated with the vaccine covered the entire spike protein, and the dominant responses were in regions 160-218 and 743-854.

Sequenced here: peripheral blood, sampled 28 days after the second dose of the MenACWY control vaccine. The sequence derives from an adult who received the MenACWY meningococcal vaccine as a control.

The CDR3 amino acid sequence is: CAWSRGAYSNQPQHF. The sequenced DNA is TGTGCCTGGAGCCGAGGAGCTTATAGCAATCAGCCCCAGCATTTT. Recombination connected TRBV30 to TRBJ1-5; the D gene remains uncertain. Reading from cysteine to phenylalanine, the CDR3 counts 15 amino acids. The retained sequence is limited to the CDR3, 45 bases, with the frame set at the first base. The germline V gene (reference sequence) gives CDR1 as GTSNPN and CDR2 as SVGIG. V lost 3 bases and J lost 0 bases; the stretch between them is 12 bases long.